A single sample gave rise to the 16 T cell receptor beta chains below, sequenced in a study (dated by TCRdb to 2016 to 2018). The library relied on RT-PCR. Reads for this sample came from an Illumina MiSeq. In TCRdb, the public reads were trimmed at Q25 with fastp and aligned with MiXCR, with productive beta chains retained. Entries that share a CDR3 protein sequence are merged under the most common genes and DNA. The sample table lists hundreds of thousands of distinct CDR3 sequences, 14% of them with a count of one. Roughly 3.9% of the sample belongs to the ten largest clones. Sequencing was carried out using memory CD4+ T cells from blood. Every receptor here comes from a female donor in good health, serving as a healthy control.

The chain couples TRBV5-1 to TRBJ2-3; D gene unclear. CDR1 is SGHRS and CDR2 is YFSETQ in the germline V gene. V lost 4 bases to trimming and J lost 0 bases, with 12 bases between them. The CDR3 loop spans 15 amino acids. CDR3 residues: CASSDRAFSTDTQYF. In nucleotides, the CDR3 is TGCGCCAGCAGCGACCGAGCCTTTAGCACAGATACGCAGTATTTT. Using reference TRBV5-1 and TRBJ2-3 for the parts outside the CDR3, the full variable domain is KAGVTQTPRYLIKTRGQQVTLSCSPISGHRSVSWYQQTPGQGLQFLFEYFSETQRNKGNFPGRFSGRQFSNSRSEMNVSTLELGDSALYLCASSDRAFSTDTQYFGPGTRLTVL.

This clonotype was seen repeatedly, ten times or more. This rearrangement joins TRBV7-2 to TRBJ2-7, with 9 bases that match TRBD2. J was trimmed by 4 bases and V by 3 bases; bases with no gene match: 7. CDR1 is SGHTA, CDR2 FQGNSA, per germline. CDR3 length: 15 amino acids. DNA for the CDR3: TGTGCCAGCAGCTTGCTAGCGGGGCCCCGGTACGAGCAGTACTTC. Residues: CASSLLAGPRYEQYF.

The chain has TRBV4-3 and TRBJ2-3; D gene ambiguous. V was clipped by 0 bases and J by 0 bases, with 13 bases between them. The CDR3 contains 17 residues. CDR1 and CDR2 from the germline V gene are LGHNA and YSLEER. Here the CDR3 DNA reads TGCGCCAGCAGCCAAGAAGCTGGGCGGTTTAGCACAGATACGCAGTATTTT. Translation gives CASSQEAGRFSTDTQYF.

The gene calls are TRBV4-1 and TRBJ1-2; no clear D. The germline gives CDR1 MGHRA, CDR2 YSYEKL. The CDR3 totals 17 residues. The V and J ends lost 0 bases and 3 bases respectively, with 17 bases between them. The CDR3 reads CASSQDSIKGRDYGYTF. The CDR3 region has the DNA TGCGCCAGCAGCCAAGATTCTATAAAGGGCCGGGACTATGGCTACACCTTC.

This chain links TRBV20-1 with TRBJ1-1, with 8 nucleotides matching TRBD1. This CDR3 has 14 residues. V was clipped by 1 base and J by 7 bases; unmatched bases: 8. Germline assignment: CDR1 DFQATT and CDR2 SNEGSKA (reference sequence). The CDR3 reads CSARGDRQFREAFF. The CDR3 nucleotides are TGCAGTGCTAGAGGGGACAGGCAATTCCGTGAAGCTTTCTTT.

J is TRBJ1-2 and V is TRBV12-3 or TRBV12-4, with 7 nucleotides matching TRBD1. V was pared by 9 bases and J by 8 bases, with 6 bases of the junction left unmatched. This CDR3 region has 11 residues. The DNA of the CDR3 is TGTGCCAGGAGGGGGCTGCGGGGCTACACCTTC. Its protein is CARRGLRGYTF.

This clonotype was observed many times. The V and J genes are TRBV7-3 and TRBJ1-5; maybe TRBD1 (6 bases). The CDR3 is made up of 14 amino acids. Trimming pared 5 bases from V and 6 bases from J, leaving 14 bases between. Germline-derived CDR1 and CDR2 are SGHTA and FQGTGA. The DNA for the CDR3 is TGTGCCAGCAGCCGAGGGGGGGCCAGTCAGCCCCAGCATTTT. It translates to CASSRGGASQPQHF. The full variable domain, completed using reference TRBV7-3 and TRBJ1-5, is GAGVSQTPSNKVTEKGKYVELRCDPISGHTALYWYRQSLGQGPEFLIYFQGTGAADDSGLPNDRFFAVRPEGSVSTLKIQRTERGDSAVYLCASSRGGASQPQHFGDGTRLSIL.

CDR3: CASNQDRNTNYGYTF. CDR3 sequence (DNA): TGTGCCAGCAACCAAGACAGAAACACTAACTATGGCTACACCTTC. This chain joins TRBV6-1 and TRBJ1-2; D is perhaps TRBD1 (5 bases). There are 15 residues in the CDR3. CDR1 and CDR2 from the germline V gene are MNHNS and SASEGT. Trimming cost V 7 bases and J 0 bases, with 15 bases left between them.

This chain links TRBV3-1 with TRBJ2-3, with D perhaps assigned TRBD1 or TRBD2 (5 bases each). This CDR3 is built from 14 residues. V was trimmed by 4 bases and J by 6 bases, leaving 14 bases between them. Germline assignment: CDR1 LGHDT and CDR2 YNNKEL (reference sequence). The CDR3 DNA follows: TGTGCCAGCAGCCGACTCGACGGGGCGGATACGCAGTATTTT. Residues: CASSRLDGADTQYF.

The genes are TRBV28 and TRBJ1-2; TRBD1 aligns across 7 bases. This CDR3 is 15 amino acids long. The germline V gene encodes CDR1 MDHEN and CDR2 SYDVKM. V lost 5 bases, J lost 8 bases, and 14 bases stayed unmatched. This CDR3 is CASSPRQGGSWGYTF. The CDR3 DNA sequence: TGTGCCAGCAGTCCTCGACAGGGAGGTTCTTGGGGCTACACCTTC.

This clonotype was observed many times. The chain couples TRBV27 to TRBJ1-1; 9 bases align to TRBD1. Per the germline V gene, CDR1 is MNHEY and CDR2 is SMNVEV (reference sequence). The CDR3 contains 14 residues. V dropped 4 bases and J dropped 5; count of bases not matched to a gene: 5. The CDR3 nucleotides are TGTGCCAGCAGTTCGGGGACAGGGAGAACTGAAGCTTTCTTT. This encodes CASSSGTGRTEAFF.

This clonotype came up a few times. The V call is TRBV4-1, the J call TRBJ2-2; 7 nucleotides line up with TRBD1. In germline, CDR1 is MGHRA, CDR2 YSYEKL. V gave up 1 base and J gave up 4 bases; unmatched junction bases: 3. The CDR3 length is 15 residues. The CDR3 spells CASSQGGQVTGELFF. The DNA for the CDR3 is TGCGCCAGCAGCCAAGGAGGACAGGTCACCGGGGAGCTGTTTTTT.

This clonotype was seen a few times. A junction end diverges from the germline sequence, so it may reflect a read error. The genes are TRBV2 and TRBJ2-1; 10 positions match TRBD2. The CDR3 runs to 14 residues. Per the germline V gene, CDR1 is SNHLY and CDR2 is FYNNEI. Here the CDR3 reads CASRIQRGGWATRF. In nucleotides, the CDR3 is TGTGCCAGCAGGATCCAGCGGGGGGGCTGGGCTACCCGCTTC.

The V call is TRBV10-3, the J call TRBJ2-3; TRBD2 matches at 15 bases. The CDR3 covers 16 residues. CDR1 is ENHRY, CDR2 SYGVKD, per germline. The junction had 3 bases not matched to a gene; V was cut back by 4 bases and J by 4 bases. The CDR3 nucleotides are TGTGCCATCAGTGGGACTAGCGGGGGGGAGTCAGATACGCAGTATTTT. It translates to CAISGTSGGESDTQYF.

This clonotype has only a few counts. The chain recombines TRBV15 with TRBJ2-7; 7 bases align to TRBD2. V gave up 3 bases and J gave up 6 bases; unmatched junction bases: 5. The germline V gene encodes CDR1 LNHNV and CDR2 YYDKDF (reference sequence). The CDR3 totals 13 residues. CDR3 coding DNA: TGTGCCACCAGCAGCCAAGGGGAGGGCGAGCAGTACTTC. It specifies CATSSQGEGEQYF.

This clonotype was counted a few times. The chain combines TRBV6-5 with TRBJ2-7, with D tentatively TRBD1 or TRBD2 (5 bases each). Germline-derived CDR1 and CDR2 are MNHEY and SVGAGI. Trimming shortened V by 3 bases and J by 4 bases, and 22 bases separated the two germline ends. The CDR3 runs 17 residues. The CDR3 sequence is CASSYQAGIGTGYEQYF. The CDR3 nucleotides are TGTGCCAGCAGTTATCAGGCAGGAATTGGGACGGGATACGAGCAGTACTTC.